These 23 T cell receptor beta chains share one sample of origin, sequenced in a study of T cell responses to AZD1222 COVID-19 vaccine. Assay used: immunoSEQ multiplex PCR; TCRdb lists only in-frame clones, some missing. The sample contains about 120,000 clones, approximately 94% of which appear only once. Sequenced material: peripheral blood, taken 28 days after the second AZD1222 dose. The receptors shown here come from an adult who received the AZD1222 COVID-19 vaccine.

This sequence joins TRBV4-2 and TRBJ1-2; D not resolved. V lost 3 bases and J 3 bases, leaving 5 bases between the germline ends. The CDR3 consists of 12 residues. Germline assignment: CDR1 LGHNA and CDR2 YNFKEQ. The CDR3 loop is CASSQSDYGYTF. The CDR3 DNA reads TGTGCCAGCAGCCAGTCCGACTATGGCTACACCTTC.

This rearrangement joins TRBV7-8 to TRBJ2-1; D not certain. Germline-derived CDR1 and CDR2 are SGHVS and FQNEAQ. The CDR3 is made up of 11 amino acids. Trimming removed 4 bases from V and 7 bases from J, with 5 bases in between. The CDR3 DNA reads as TGTGCCAGCAGCTCGAATAATGAGCAGTTCTTC. Protein sequence: CASSSNNEQFF.

The chain links TRBV4-3 to TRBJ1-1, with D hard to call. Germline V gene sequence: CDR1 LGHNA, CDR2 YSLEER. The CDR3 totals 15 residues. V was clipped by 0 bases and J by 5 bases, with 13 bases between them. This chain's CDR3 is CASSQDLGRRTEAFF. The CDR3, as DNA: TGCGCCAGCAGCCAAGATTTGGGGAGAAGGACTGAAGCTTTCTTT.

The CDR3 is CASSSNTEAFF. The CDR3 coding sequence is TGTGCCAGCAGCTCCAACACTGAAGCTTTCTTT. The gene calls are TRBV13 and TRBJ1-1; the D is unclear. The germline CDR1 and CDR2 sequences are PRHDT and FYEKMQ (reference sequence). The ends were cut back, 4 bases at V and 2 bases at J, with 2 bases in the middle. The CDR3 contains 11 residues. The variable domain in full, completed from reference TRBV13 and TRBJ1-1, reads AAGVIQSPRHLIKEKRETATLKCYPIPRHDTVYWYQQGPGQDPQFLISFYEKMQSDKGSIPDRFSAQQFSDYHSELNMSSLELGDSALYFCASSSNTEAFFGQGTRLTVV.

The rearrangement joins TRBV27 to TRBJ1-1; no clear D. The CDR3 loop spans 14 amino acids. The ends were cut back, 1 base at V and 5 bases at J, with 11 bases in the middle. CDR1 and CDR2 (germline): MNHEY, SMNVEV (reference sequence). CDR3 loop: CASSLLDQVTEAFF. The CDR3 DNA reads as TGTGCCAGCAGTTTATTGGACCAGGTGACTGAAGCTTTCTTT.

The J gene is TRBJ2-1, the V gene TRBV5-1, with TRBD2 matching 8 bases. The CDR3 spans 15 residues. Trimming removed 4 bases from V and 5 bases from J; junction bases left unmatched: 8. Per the germline V gene, CDR1 is SGHRS and CDR2 is YFSETQ. As DNA, the CDR3 is TGCGCCAGCAGCCCTACAGCGGGGGCGCACAATGAGCAGTTCTTC. Amino acid sequence: CASSPTAGAHNEQFF.

This chain joins TRBV25-1 and TRBJ2-1; D may be TRBD1 (7 bases). The CDR3 contains 17 residues. Germline V lookup: CDR1 MGHDK, CDR2 SYGVNS. The V end was cut by 8 bases, the J end by 2 bases, with 22 bases between. The DNA for the CDR3 is TGTGCCAGCGGAGGGGGCGCTAGCGAGGCTCCCTACAATGAGCAGTTCTTC. Translating it yields CASGGGASEAPYNEQFF.

J is TRBJ2-1 and V is TRBV7-8; D remains unclear. Deletions cut 4 bases from V and 9 bases from J, with 10 bases between. Germline V gene lookup returns CDR1 SGHVS and CDR2 FQNEAQ. There are 12 residues in the CDR3. The chain's CDR3 is CASSSLGGEQFF. CDR3 coding DNA: TGTGCCAGCAGCTCACTCGGCGGTGAGCAGTTCTTC. Using reference TRBV7-8 and TRBJ2-1 for the parts outside the CDR3, the full variable domain is GAGVSQSPRYKVAKRGQDVALRCDPISGHVSLFWYQQALGQGPEFLTYFQNEAQLDKSGLPSDRFFAERPEGSVSTLKIQRTQQEDSAVYLCASSSLGGEQFFGPGTRLTVL.

The chain uses TRBV19 and TRBJ2-1; 13 bases are shared with TRBD2. V lost 5 bases and J lost 8; bases outside the gene matches: 6. Germline CDR1 and CDR2: LNHDA and SQIVND (reference sequence). CDR3 length: 15 residues. CDR3 in DNA: TGTGCCAGTAGTGAGGGGACTAGCGGGACCGATGAGCAGTTCTTC. Translated, it gives CASSEGTSGTDEQFF. Full variable domain (missing parts from reference TRBV19 and TRBJ2-1): DGGITQSPKYLFRKEGQNVTLSCEQNLNHDAMYWYRQDPGQGLRLIYYSQIVNDFQKGDIAEGYSVSREKKESFPLTVTSAQKNPTAFYLCASSEGTSGTDEQFFGPGTRLTVL.

The rearrangement uses TRBV12-3 or TRBV12-4 and TRBJ2-3, with D possibly TRBD2 on 5 matching bases. Trimming shortened V by 8 bases and J by 2 bases, and 11 bases separated the two germline ends. This CDR3 has 13 residues. The CDR3: CASSERFTDTQYF. In DNA, the CDR3 is TGTGCCAGCTCTGAGCGGTTCACAGATACGCAGTATTTT.

The chain joins TRBV7-9 to TRBJ1-2; 9 bases map to TRBD1. CDR1 is SEHNR and CDR2 is FQNEAQ in the germline V gene (reference sequence). This CDR3 has 15 amino acids. V lost 3 bases to trimming and J lost 7 bases; unmatched junction nucleotides: 9. The CDR3 reads CASSFGTGQGSGYTF. The DNA of the CDR3 is TGTGCCAGCAGCTTCGGCACGGGACAGGGTTCTGGCTACACCTTC.

The rearrangement joins TRBV5-6 to TRBJ1-1; the D is unclear. V was cut by 0 bases and J by 1 base, with 13 bases left in between. The CDR3 contains 16 residues. Germline V gene data show CDR1 as SGHDT and CDR2 as YYEEEE. CDR3 coding DNA: TGTGCCAGCAGCTTGGAAATTCGGTCGACGAACACTGAAGCTTTCTTT. Its protein is CASSLEIRSTNTEAFF.

The gene calls are TRBV7-9 and TRBJ1-2, with D tentatively TRBD1 (6 bases). With 2 bases removed from V and 6 bases from J, the gap between germline ends came to 7 bases. This CDR3 spans 12 amino acids. Germline CDR1 reads SEHNR; CDR2 reads FQNEAQ (reference sequence). The CDR3 DNA reads TGTGCCAGCAGCTTAACAGGGAATGGCTACACCTTC. It is translated as CASSLTGNGYTF.

This chain uses TRBV6-5 with TRBJ1-2; D gene ambiguous. Germline V lookup: CDR1 MNHEY, CDR2 SVGAGI. The CDR3 is 14 amino acids. V was shortened by 7 bases and J by 4 bases, with 16 bases between the two germline ends. The CDR3 DNA sequence: TGTGCCAGCATGAAGGCCGCCGATGGCTATGGCTACACCTTC. Its protein product is CASMKAADGYGYTF.

This rearrangement joins TRBV30 to TRBJ2-5, with TRBD2 identical over 14 bases. The CDR3 has 17 residues. The V gene's germline CDR1 is GTSNPN and CDR2 SVGIG (reference sequence). V trimming: 5 bases; J trimming: 4 bases; junction bases outside the gene matches: 12. CDR3 residues: CAWFKGTSGRRGETQYF. The DNA of the CDR3 is TGTGCCTGGTTCAAGGGGACTAGCGGGAGACGGGGAGAGACCCAGTACTTC.

The rearrangement uses TRBV19 and TRBJ2-1, with D unclear. This CDR3 spans 12 amino acids. Germline lookup yields CDR1 LNHDA and CDR2 SQIVND (reference sequence). Trimming removed 3 bases at V and 3 bases at J, with 3 bases between. The CDR3 nucleotides are TGTGCCAGTAGTATTGACTACAATGAGCAGTTCTTC. This encodes CASSIDYNEQFF.

This rearrangement joins TRBV18 to TRBJ2-1; possible D gene TRBD1, 5 bases. Germline V gene lookup returns CDR1 KGHSH and CDR2 LQKENI. With 3 bases removed from V and 9 bases from J, the gap between germline ends came to 12 bases. The CDR3 covers 13 residues. The CDR3 region has the DNA TGTGCCAGCTCACCCCAGGGTCGCACTGAGCAGTTCTTC. It yields the protein CASSPQGRTEQFF.

The chain joins TRBV11-2 to TRBJ2-1; tentative D call: TRBD2 (5 bases). V was pared by 5 bases and J by 2 bases, with 16 bases between. The CDR3 consists of 16 residues. Looked up from germline, CDR1 is SGHAT and CDR2 is FQNNGV. The CDR3 DNA is TGTGCCAGCAGCCCGGTGGAGGACTCCCCCTACAATGAGCAGTTCTTC. Translating it yields CASSPVEDSPYNEQFF.

The CDR3 bases are TGTGCCAGCAGTTCAGACAGGCTCATATATCAGCCCCAGCATTTT. Translated, it gives CASSSDRLIYQPQHF. The chain recombines TRBV6-6 with TRBJ1-5; D is possibly TRBD1 (6 bases). V lost 4 bases and J 5 bases, leaving 15 bases between the germline ends. The CDR3 loop spans 15 amino acids. The germline V gene has CDR1 MNHNY and CDR2 SVGAGI (reference sequence).

The chain has TRBV7-2 and TRBJ2-3; 8 positions match TRBD2. CDR3 size: 17 residues. In germline, CDR1 is SGHTA, CDR2 FQGNSA. With 5 bases clipped from V and 2 bases from J, the junction kept 12 bases outside the gene matches. The CDR3 here is CASSRPRISGDTDTQYF. CDR3 nucleotides: TGTGCCAGCAGCCGCCCGAGGATTAGCGGGGACACAGATACGCAGTATTTT.

The rearrangement joins TRBV5-4 to TRBJ2-2; D gene unclear. The CDR3 runs 15 residues. Germline V lookup: CDR1 SGHNT, CDR2 YYREEE (reference sequence). The V and J ends lost 3 bases and 1 base respectively, with 10 bases between them. The CDR3 spells CASSSHNQNTGELFF. CDR3 bases: TGTGCCAGCAGCTCCCACAACCAGAACACCGGGGAGCTGTTTTTT.

This clone has only one observation. The chain joins TRBV27 to TRBJ2-2; 7 nucleotides match TRBD1. The junction had 14 bases not matched to a gene; V was cut back by 3 bases and J by 4 bases. The CDR3 extends over 18 amino acids. Germline CDR1 and CDR2: MNHEY and SMNVEV (reference sequence). In DNA, the CDR3 is TGTGCCAGCAGTTTCTTCGGTTCCAGGGGGACGGGCACCGGGGAGCTGTTTTTT. Translation: CASSFFGSRGTGTGELFF.

The chain uses TRBV4-3 and TRBJ1-1; D is undetermined. The CDR3 is 14 residues long. Germline V gene lookup returns CDR1 LGHNA and CDR2 YSLEER. Trimming shortened V by 1 base and J by 1 base, and 7 bases separated the two germline ends. The CDR3 nucleotides read TGCGCCAGCAGCCAAGGTCCAGGGAACACTGAAGCTTTCTTT. Residues: CASSQGPGNTEAFF.